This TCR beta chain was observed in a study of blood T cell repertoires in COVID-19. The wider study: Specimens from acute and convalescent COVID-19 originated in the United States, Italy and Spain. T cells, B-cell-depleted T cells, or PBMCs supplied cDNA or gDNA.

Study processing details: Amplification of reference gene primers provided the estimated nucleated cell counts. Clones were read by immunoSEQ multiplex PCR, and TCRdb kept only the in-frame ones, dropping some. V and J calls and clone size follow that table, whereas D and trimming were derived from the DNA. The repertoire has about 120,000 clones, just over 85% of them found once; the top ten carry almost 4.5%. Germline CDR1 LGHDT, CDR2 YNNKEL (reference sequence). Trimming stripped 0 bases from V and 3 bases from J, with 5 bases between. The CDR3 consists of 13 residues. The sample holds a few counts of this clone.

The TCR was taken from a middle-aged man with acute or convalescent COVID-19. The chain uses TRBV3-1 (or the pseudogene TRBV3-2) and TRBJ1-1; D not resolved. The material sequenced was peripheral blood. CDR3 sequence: CASSQDEYTEAFF. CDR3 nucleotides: TGTGCCAGCAGCCAAGATGAGTACACTGAAGCTTTCTTT.